These 14 T cell receptor beta chains originate from one sample sequenced in a study of shared clonotypes between healthy human individuals. Naive-designated CD8 cells lacked CD45RO, were positively enriched for CCR7, and omitted terminally differentiated effector memory CD45RA+ cells. Repertoires were generated with immunoSEQ multiplex PCR, while TCRdb's copy carries only in-frame clones and drops some. Of 1.5 million to 2.5 million clones in the sample, approximately 94% are singletons; the top ten hold under 1.5%. The source material was naive CD8+ T cells sorted from blood. The receptors originated from a man between 18 and 35 years old in good health.

The gene calls are TRBV7-3 and TRBJ2-1, with 8 bases matching TRBD2. The CDR3 extends over 13 amino acids. V gave up 4 bases and J gave up 7 bases; unmatched junction bases: 3. Germline V lookup: CDR1 SGHTA, CDR2 FQGTGA. The CDR3 here is CASSSGLANEQFF. The DNA for the CDR3 is TGTGCCAGCAGCTCTGGACTAGCTAATGAGCAGTTCTTC.

This chain uses TRBV5-8 with TRBJ2-7, with D unresolved. Germline CDR1 and CDR2: SGHTS and YDEGEE. The CDR3 extends over 13 amino acids. Trimming removed 6 bases at V and 3 bases at J, with 13 bases between. The DNA for the CDR3 is TGTGCCAGCATGAGGCAGGATAACTACGAGCAGTACTTC. Protein sequence: CASMRQDNYEQYF. Using reference TRBV5-8 and TRBJ2-7 for the parts outside the CDR3, the full variable domain is EAGVTQSPTHLIKTRGQQATLRCSPISGHTSVYWYQQALGLGLQFLLWYDEGEERNRGNFPPRFSGRQFPNYSSELNVNALELEDSALYLCASMRQDNYEQYFGPGTRLTVT.

V is TRBV4-1 and J is TRBJ2-7, with a possible D match to TRBD1 (5 bases). Germline V gene lookup returns CDR1 MGHRA and CDR2 YSYEKL. The CDR3 is 15 amino acids. V was clipped by 4 bases and J by 6 bases, with 19 bases between them. Here the CDR3 reads CASSPRRAGMGEQYF. As DNA, the CDR3 is TGCGCCAGCAGCCCCAGAAGAGCAGGGATGGGCGAGCAGTACTTC.

This CDR3 reads CAWLGDSLYF. CDR3 coding DNA: TGTGCCTGGCTGGGGGACTCCCTGTACTTC. V and J are TRBV30 and TRBJ2-7; TRBD2 might be the D (6 bases). Between the trimmed V and J ends, which lost 5 bases and 12 bases, there was a span of 14 bases. This CDR3 has 10 residues. Per germline, CDR1 GTSNPN and CDR2 SVGIG (reference sequence).

Of note for this clone: This specimen includes other DNA sequences encoding the same CDR3. V is TRBV9 and J is TRBJ2-5; weak D call: TRBD2 (5 bases). The CDR3 is 14 amino acids. Per germline, CDR1 SGDLS and CDR2 YYNGEE. Trimming cost V 0 bases and J 3 bases, with 9 bases left between them. CDR3 in DNA: TGTGCCAGCAGCGTAGGCGGGTCGGAAGAGACCCAGTACTTC. Translating gives CASSVGGSEETQYF.

The chain combines TRBV9 with TRBJ2-4; TRBD2 aligns across 11 bases. The germline V gene encodes CDR1 SGDLS and CDR2 YYNGEE. The V and J ends lost 4 bases and 7 bases, in that order; junction bases with no gene match: 13. The CDR3 covers 17 residues. CDR3: CASSSSGTSGPLNIQYF. Written as DNA, the CDR3 is TGTGCCAGCAGCTCCTCCGGGACTAGCGGCCCGTTGAACATTCAGTACTTC.

The gene calls are TRBV7-2 and TRBJ1-2, with TRBD1 identical over 10 bases. V was clipped by 5 bases and J by 2 bases; unmatched bases: 8. The CDR3 runs 16 residues. Germline CDR1 is SGHTA and CDR2 is FQGNSA. CDR3 nucleotide sequence: TGTGCCAGCAGCGAGCCCCGGGACAGGGGAAACTATGGCTACACCTTC. This codes for CASSEPRDRGNYGYTF.

The chain has TRBV30 and TRBJ2-1; D remains unclear. This CDR3 is 13 amino acids long. Germline-derived CDR1 and CDR2 are GTSNPN and SVGIG (reference sequence). V lost 3 bases and J lost 5, with 11 bases in between. DNA of the CDR3: TGTGCCTGGAGCCCCCACAGCAACAATGAGCAGTTCTTC. Translation gives CAWSPHSNNEQFF.

This chain joins TRBV27 and TRBJ1-4, with D tentatively TRBD1 (5 bases). The CDR3 length is 14 residues. V lost 10 bases and J lost 4, with 16 bases in between. CDR1 and CDR2 (germline): MNHEY, SMNVEV (reference sequence). CDR3 in DNA: TGTGCCACCGCCATCGGGGCGGATAATGAAAAACTGTTTTTT. Protein product: CATAIGADNEKLFF.

This chain uses TRBV5-1 with TRBJ2-7; the match to TRBD1 covers 10 bases. V dropped 3 bases and J dropped 4; count of bases not matched to a gene: 7. The germline V gene has CDR1 SGHRS and CDR2 YFSETQ. CDR3 length equals 15 residues. The CDR3 region has the DNA TGCGCCAGCAGCTATCGGACAGGGGGGGTTTACGAGCAGTACTTC. Its protein product is CASSYRTGGVYEQYF.

In the case of this clone: This sample also contains other DNA sequences that code for the same CDR3. V is TRBV6-5 and J is TRBJ2-7; the match to TRBD1 covers 8 bases. CDR3 size: 14 residues. The V segment lost 5 bases and the J segment 2 bases; nucleotides outside the gene matches: 5. The V gene's germline CDR1 is MNHEY and CDR2 SVGAGI. CDR3 DNA sequence: TGTGCCAGCAGTCCCGGGACAGGACCCTACGAGCAGTACTTC. Encoded protein: CASSPGTGPYEQYF.

The chain combines TRBV30 with TRBJ2-7, with D possibly being TRBD1 (6 bases). Deletions cut 7 bases from V and 4 bases from J, with 17 bases between. CDR1 is GTSNPN, CDR2 SVGIG, per germline (reference sequence). The CDR3 length is 13 residues. DNA for the CDR3: TGTGCCTCCCAGGGGCGGGTTTGGTACGAGCAGTACTTC. Its translation: CASQGRVWYEQYF.

V is TRBV6-5 and J is TRBJ2-2, with D uncertain. This CDR3 region has 15 residues. CDR1 is MNHEY and CDR2 is SVGAGI in the germline V gene. V lost 2 bases to trimming and J lost 0 bases, with 7 bases between them. The CDR3 spells CASSYGPTNTGELFF. CDR3 nucleotide sequence: TGTGCCAGCAGTTACGGACCCACGAACACCGGGGAGCTGTTTTTT.

A remark on this clone: The junction does not match germline at one end; this may be a read error. The rearrangement uses TRBV7-2 and TRBJ2-7; TRBD2 might be the D (5 bases). The germline CDR1 and CDR2 sequences are SGHTA and FQGNSA. This CDR3 is 12 amino acids long. CDR3 sequence: CASSLGEGIVRF. The CDR3 DNA follows: TGTGCCAGCAGCTTAGGCGAGGGCATAGTACGCTTC.